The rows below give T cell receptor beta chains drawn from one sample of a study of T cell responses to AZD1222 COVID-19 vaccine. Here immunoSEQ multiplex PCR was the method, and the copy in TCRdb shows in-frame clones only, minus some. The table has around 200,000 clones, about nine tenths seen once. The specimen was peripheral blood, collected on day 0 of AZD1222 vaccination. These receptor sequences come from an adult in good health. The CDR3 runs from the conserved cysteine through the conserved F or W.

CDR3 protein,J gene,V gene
CASSPPSGGGTDTQYF,TRBJ2-3,TRBV18
CASSLLGTGVPGELFF,TRBJ2-2,TRBV7-9
CASTRDETYEQYF,TRBJ2-7,TRBV19
CASSLGVAGFPYTDTQYF,TRBJ2-3,TRBV7-3
CASSSPGLATEQYF,TRBJ2-7,TRBV28
CASTWDSAYEQYF,TRBJ2-7,TRBV28
CASSVAGRVNTEAFF,TRBJ1-1,TRBV5-4
CASSQWSAGTGGIRLFF,TRBJ1-4,TRBV11-2
CASSFSDREGQFF,TRBJ2-1,TRBV27
CASSKRRSSGNTIYF,TRBJ1-3,TRBV21-1
CASSEGGRRVNQPQHF,TRBJ1-5,TRBV2
CASSVVQRGQADTQYF,TRBJ2-3,TRBV9
CASSYSGGEQFF,TRBJ2-1,TRBV6-5
CASSFNRGTEAFF,TRBJ1-1,TRBV12-3/TRBV12-4
CASIFNRGQPQHF,TRBJ1-5,TRBV6-5
CASSPMARRANYGYTF,TRBJ1-2,TRBV7-9
CASSPRTGAEQYF,TRBJ2-7,TRBV12-3/TRBV12-4
CASSIVPGDNEQFF,TRBJ2-1,TRBV19
CASGDTSGANVLTF,TRBJ2-6,TRBV5-1
CASSPLFGYEQYF,TRBJ2-7,TRBV12-3/TRBV12-4
CASSRDPVEASTGNTIYF,TRBJ1-3,TRBV6-6
CASSLVPVYEQFF,TRBJ2-1,TRBV7-9
CASSLGGTGPKLFF,TRBJ1-4,TRBV5-5
CASSPESTSNYGYTF,TRBJ1-2,TRBV18
CASSLMAGTPYNEQFF,TRBJ2-1,TRBV7-3
CASSELGYEQYF,TRBJ2-7,TRBV25-1
CATSGGAFNEQFF,TRBJ2-1,TRBV24-1
CASSHLGGNTEAFF,TRBJ1-1,TRBV5-1
CASSVGTGRFMNTEAFF,TRBJ1-1,TRBV5-5
CASSEPPGYEQYF,TRBJ2-7,TRBV25-1
CASSIPGTSSYNEQFF,TRBJ2-1,TRBV18
CASSSRTRNEQFF,TRBJ2-1,TRBV7-8
CASSQDLSRLAGWAGELFF,TRBJ2-2,TRBV3-1/TRBV3-2
CASSLGGPAAKNIQYF,TRBJ2-4,TRBV5-6
CASSQGLAGYTDTQYF,TRBJ2-3,TRBV4-3
CASSWTSGLTDTQYF,TRBJ2-3,TRBV7-8
CASSESASADEQFF,TRBJ2-1,TRBV6-4
CASTPTGANSPLHF,TRBJ1-6,TRBV19
CASSQASGRLWANEQYF,TRBJ2-7,TRBV3-1/TRBV3-2
CATRKTGTYNNEQFF,TRBJ2-1,TRBV19
CASSSMTSGSNEQYF,TRBJ2-7,TRBV25-1
CASSAQEGGLDGYTF,TRBJ1-2,TRBV7-2
CASSEFKGITEAFF,TRBJ1-1,TRBV25-1
CASSPIDPPTNEKLFF,TRBJ1-4,TRBV18
CASSLGDLNYGYTF,TRBJ1-2,TRBV5-1
CSVEGSGEKLFF,TRBJ1-4,TRBV29-1
CASSQESPGGTYDEQYF,TRBJ2-7,TRBV4-1
CASSLVARVESPLHF,TRBJ1-6,TRBV5-1
CASSTDGQGEQYF,TRBJ2-7,TRBV5-1
CASSRTQNNEKLFF,TRBJ1-4,TRBV7-2
CASSLSHRVEQYF,TRBJ2-7,TRBV27
CASSIQLAGQASNYGYTF,TRBJ1-2,TRBV25-1
CASSQSTPEGPREGATEAFF,TRBJ1-1,TRBV3-1/TRBV3-2